One and the same sample provided the 32 T cell receptor beta chains below, sequenced in a study of shared clonotypes between healthy human individuals. Repertoires were generated with immunoSEQ multiplex PCR, while TCRdb's copy carries only in-frame clones and drops some. The repertoire includes more than 450,000 clones, around 79% of them detected once, and over 10% sits in the top ten. The sequenced material came from PBMCs. The source is a woman between 40 and 50 years old in good health. Some clones in this sample may be carry-over from other donors' samples.

The gene calls are TRBV4-1 and TRBJ2-1, with TRBD1 matching over 7 bases. The V and J ends lost 3 bases and 3 bases, in that order; junction bases with no gene match: 11. Per germline, CDR1 MGHRA and CDR2 YSYEKL. CDR3 length: 17 residues. CDR3 loop: CASSHPSGGTLYNEQFF. For the CDR3, the DNA is TGCGCCAGCAGCCATCCTTCAGGGGGAACTCTCTACAATGAGCAGTTCTTC.

V usage is TRBV14 and J usage is TRBJ1-4, with D hard to call. This CDR3 is built from 14 residues. Germline V lookup: CDR1 SGHDN, CDR2 FVKESK. V was shortened by 0 bases and J by 10 bases, with 12 bases between the two germline ends. The CDR3 DNA follows: TGTGCCAGCAGCCAAGATCGGGCGATCGGAAAACTGTTTTTT. Translating gives CASSQDRAIGKLFF.

This clone was counted between two and nine times. CDR3 nucleotides: TGCGCCAGCAGCCAGTTCCAAACCGGGGAGCTGTTTTTT. Translated, it gives CASSQFQTGELFF. This rearrangement joins TRBV4-1 to TRBJ2-2; D call uncertain. V was shortened by 3 bases and J by 5 bases, with 7 bases between the two germline ends. The CDR3 is made up of 13 amino acids. The germline V gene encodes CDR1 MGHRA and CDR2 YSYEKL.

The CDR3 region is CASSIGGYSYGYTF. The DNA of the CDR3 is TGTGCCAGTAGTATAGGAGGTTACAGCTATGGCTACACCTTC. The V gene is TRBV19, the J gene TRBJ1-2; D remains unclear. Germline-derived CDR1 and CDR2 are LNHDA and SQIVND (reference sequence). The CDR3 contains 14 residues. Trimming left V 1 base short and J 4 bases short, with 10 bases between.

The CDR3 here is CAWSVGAYYGYTF. CDR3 bases: TGTGCCTGGAGTGTAGGGGCCTACTATGGCTACACCTTC. The V call is TRBV30, the J call TRBJ1-2; possible D gene TRBD1, 5 bases. The length of the CDR3 is 13 residues. Germline V gene lookup returns CDR1 GTSNPN and CDR2 SVGIG (reference sequence). Trimming pared 0 bases from V and 3 bases from J, leaving 8 bases between.

This clone showed up many times. This chain links TRBV4-1 with TRBJ2-4; unclear D gene. Trimming stripped 7 bases from V and 0 bases from J, with 13 bases between. The CDR3 is made up of 15 amino acids. Germline-derived CDR1 and CDR2 are MGHRA and YSYEKL. The CDR3 nucleotides are TGCGCCAGCAAAGCATCGGCTCTAGCCAAAAACATTCAGTACTTC. Its protein product is CASKASALAKNIQYF.

This CDR3 reads CASSPPQELKKLFF. The CDR3 DNA is TGTGCCAGCTCACCACCCCAGGAGCTAAAAAAACTGTTTTTT. The chain uses TRBV18 and TRBJ1-4; D not certain. The CDR3 runs to 14 residues. The germline gives CDR1 KGHSH, CDR2 LQKENI. The V end was cut by 0 bases, the J end by 9 bases, with 11 bases between.

This clone was detected many times. In the same sample, other DNA sequences code for this CDR3. V is TRBV5-6 and J is TRBJ2-6; D is unclear. CDR1 and CDR2 (germline): SGHDT, YYEEEE. The germline V and J ends were trimmed by 0 bases and 4 bases, with 8 bases remaining between them. The length of the CDR3 is 15 residues. The CDR3 DNA sequence: TGTGCCAGCAGCTTGGGGGTATCCGGGGCCAACGTCCTGACTTTC. It encodes CASSLGVSGANVLTF.

To note about this clone: A far larger clone is only one base removed, so a read error is likely. The rearrangement joins TRBV5-5 to TRBJ1-1; D is unclear. Germline V gene lookup returns CDR1 SGHKS and CDR2 YYEKEE (reference sequence). CDR3 length equals 13 residues. V was pared by 2 bases and J by 1 base, with 6 bases between. CDR3 residues: CASSFWWNTEAFF. CDR3 coding DNA: TGTGCCAGCAGCTTTTGGTGGAACACTGAAGCTTTCTTT.

The genes are TRBV2 and TRBJ1-3; no firm D call. V gave up 7 bases and J gave up 0 bases, with 13 bases separating them. Per the germline V gene, CDR1 is SNHLY and CDR2 is FYNNEI. CDR3 length: 15 residues. The CDR3 bases are TGTGCCAGCAAAATGCAGGATTTCTCTGGAAACACCATATATTTT. It translates to CASKMQDFSGNTIYF.

The chain combines TRBV6-1 with TRBJ2-3; 15 bases align to TRBD2. CDR1 is MNHNS, CDR2 SASEGT, per germline. J gave up 5 bases and V 4 bases, and 1 base lay outside the gene matches. The CDR3 covers 15 residues. CDR3 region: CASSAGLAGGDTQYF. For the CDR3, the DNA is TGTGCCAGCAGTGCGGGACTAGCGGGAGGAGATACGCAGTATTTT.

This chain connects TRBV14 to TRBJ1-1, with D uncertain. Germline V gene sequence: CDR1 SGHDN, CDR2 FVKESK. Trimming stripped 2 bases from V and 8 bases from J, with 6 bases between. This CDR3 contains 11 residues. CDR3 in DNA: TGTGCCAGCAGCCAATATGGAGAAGCTTTCTTT. Protein: CASSQYGEAFF.

V gene TRBV18 combines with J gene TRBJ2-7; 8 bases match TRBD2. The V gene end was trimmed by 0 bases and the J gene end by 0 bases; junction bases not matched to a gene: 4. Germline V CDR1 and CDR2: KGHSH, LQKENI. The CDR3 totals 16 residues. The CDR3 is CASSPPLAGSSYEQYF. CDR3 DNA sequence: TGTGCCAGCTCACCACCCCTAGCGGGTAGCTCCTACGAGCAGTACTTC.

The gene calls are TRBV28 and TRBJ2-2; possible D gene TRBD1, 5 bases. Trimming cost V 6 bases and J 1 base, with 18 bases left between them. Per germline, CDR1 MDHEN and CDR2 SYDVKM. This CDR3 is built from 17 residues. The CDR3 region has the DNA TGTGCCAGCAGCCAACCTACGATAGGGGTGAACACCGGGGAGCTGTTTTTT. Translated: CASSQPTIGVNTGELFF.

The chain couples TRBV7-3 to TRBJ2-1, with unresolved D. V was shortened by 4 bases and J by 4 bases, with 8 bases between the two germline ends. Germline CDR1 is SGHTA and CDR2 is FQGTGA. This CDR3 spans 13 amino acids. This CDR3 is CASSSSVYNEQFF. DNA for the CDR3: TGTGCCAGCAGCTCGAGCGTATACAATGAGCAGTTCTTC.

This clone was observed a handful of times. V is TRBV4-1 and J is TRBJ1-2, with TRBD1 matching 7 bases. CDR1 is MGHRA, CDR2 YSYEKL, per germline. V lost 4 bases and J lost 7; bases outside the gene matches: 6. This CDR3 has 13 amino acids. Here the CDR3 reads CASSPETGSGYTF. The CDR3 region has the DNA TGCGCCAGCAGCCCCGAGACAGGGTCTGGCTACACCTTC.

J is TRBJ2-1 and V is TRBV7-6; 9 bases line up with TRBD2. The CDR3 length is 16 residues. Trimming removed 0 bases from V and 8 bases from J; junction bases left unmatched: 8. The germline gives CDR1 SGHVS, CDR2 FNYEAQ. CDR3 nucleotides: TGTGCCAGCAGCTTAGCTGAGTGGCGGGGGGGTCATGAGCAGTTCTTC. Protein product: CASSLAEWRGGHEQFF.

This clone came up a few times. CDR3 residues: CSASTSRETQYF. CDR3 DNA sequence: TGCAGCGCCTCGACTAGCAGAGAGACCCAGTACTTC. V is TRBV29-1 and J is TRBJ2-5, with TRBD2 matching 7 bases. Germline CDR1 reads SQVTM; CDR2 reads ANQGSEA. Losses at the gene ends were 7 bases for V and 4 bases for J; bases not matched to a gene: 6. The CDR3 extends over 12 amino acids. Full variable domain (rest looked up from reference TRBV29-1 and TRBJ2-5): SAVISQKPSRDICQRGTSLTIQCQVDSQVTMMFWYRQQPGQSLTLIATANQGSEATYESGFVIDKFPISRPNLTFSTLTVSNMSPEDSSIYLCSASTSRETQYFGPGTRLLVL.

This chain connects TRBV5-5 to TRBJ1-5; 7 bases are shared with TRBD1. The V and J ends lost 4 bases and 3 bases, in that order; junction bases with no gene match: 4. The germline CDR1 and CDR2 sequences are SGHKS and YYEKEE (reference sequence). The CDR3 contains 14 residues. CDR3 residues: CASSLQGINQPQHF. As DNA, the CDR3 is TGTGCCAGCAGCCTACAGGGGATCAATCAGCCCCAGCATTTT.

The CDR3 loop is CASSPGGGIYGYTF. The CDR3, as DNA: TGTGCCAGCAGCCCCGGTGGGGGTATTTATGGCTACACCTTC. The chain couples TRBV5-6 to TRBJ1-2; tentatively, D is TRBD1 (5 bases). The CDR3 is 14 amino acids. Trimming cost V 4 bases and J 5 bases, with 15 bases left between them. From germline, CDR1 is SGHDT and CDR2 YYEEEE.

This clone was seen only a few times. This chain uses TRBV7-6 with TRBJ2-1; a weak D match, TRBD1 (7 bases). V lost 4 bases to trimming and J lost 6 bases, with 19 bases between them. CDR1 is SGHVS and CDR2 is FNYEAQ in the germline V gene. The CDR3 length is 16 residues. The CDR3 nucleotides read TGTGCCAGCAGCTCATCGTCCCAGGGGGGTGGCAATGAGCAGTTCTTC. Translation gives CASSSSSQGGGNEQFF.

V usage is TRBV6-5 and J usage is TRBJ2-1; D perhaps matches TRBD1 (5 bases). Germline lookup yields CDR1 MNHEY and CDR2 SVGAGI. Trimming shortened V by 2 bases and J by 10 bases, and 15 bases separated the two germline ends. The CDR3 is made up of 14 amino acids. In nucleotides, the CDR3 is TGTGCCAGCAGTTACGACAGCACCCTCATAGAGCAGTTCTTC. Amino acid sequence: CASSYDSTLIEQFF.

The chain joins TRBV27 to TRBJ1-2, with 8 bases lining up with TRBD1. Trimming at V came to 5 bases and at J to 5 bases, leaving 7 bases not matched to a gene. Germline V gene lookup returns CDR1 MNHEY and CDR2 SMNVEV (reference sequence). CDR3 length: 14 residues. The CDR3 nucleotides are TGTGCCAGCAGTCCCCGGACAGGGTTATATGGCTACACCTTC. It is translated as CASSPRTGLYGYTF.

The chain employs TRBV6-4 and TRBJ2-6, with no clear D. This CDR3 has 14 residues. Trimming stripped 5 bases from V and 2 bases from J, with 7 bases between. Germline CDR1 is MRHNA and CDR2 is SNTAGT. The CDR3 spells CASSQLPGANVLTF. For the CDR3, the DNA is TGTGCCAGCAGTCAGTTACCTGGGGCCAACGTCCTGACTTTC.

This clone was seen only once. V gene TRBV6-5 combines with J gene TRBJ2-7; D remains ambiguous. The CDR3 loop spans 14 amino acids. V dropped 3 bases and J dropped 0 bases, with 9 bases sitting between them. Germline loops: CDR1 MNHEY, CDR2 SVGAGI. CDR3 amino acids: CASSYRESSYEQYF. Here the CDR3 DNA reads TGTGCCAGCAGTTATCGCGAAAGCTCCTACGAGCAGTACTTC.

The DNA of the CDR3 is TGTGCCAGTGGGCCGATAGAGAGGCATGGCTACACCTTC. Its translation: CASGPIERHGYTF. The chain is built from TRBV19 and TRBJ1-2; the D is unclear. V was pared by 8 bases and J by 6 bases, with 16 bases between. CDR1 is LNHDA and CDR2 is SQIVND in the germline V gene (reference sequence). This CDR3 spans 13 amino acids.

The V and J genes are TRBV5-1 and TRBJ2-3; TRBD2 matches 8 bases. CDR1 is SGHRS, CDR2 YFSETQ, per germline. The CDR3 has 16 residues. V lost 0 bases, J lost 0 bases, and 3 bases stayed unmatched. DNA for the CDR3: TGCGCCAGCAGCTTGGTGACTAGCGTAAGCACAGATACGCAGTATTTT. Translated, it gives CASSLVTSVSTDTQYF.

The chain joins TRBV29-1 to TRBJ2-5, with 10 bases identical to TRBD2. The better agreement between TRBJ2-7 and the DNA end casts doubt on the J call. This CDR3 has 14 residues. CDR1 and CDR2 (germline): SQVTM, ANQGSEA. This chain's CDR3 is CSVQGGGLANEQYF. CDR3 DNA: TGCAGCGTCCAAGGAGGGGGACTAGCGAACGAGCAGTACTTC.

The chain joins TRBV6-4 to TRBJ2-7; the match to TRBD2 covers 11 bases. CDR3 length: 16 amino acids. Germline V gene sequence: CDR1 MRHNA, CDR2 SNTAGT. Trimming removed 5 bases from V and 0 bases from J; junction bases left unmatched: 6. CDR3 protein: CASSKGTSGVSYEQYF. CDR3 DNA: TGTGCCAGCAGTAAGGGGACTAGCGGAGTCTCCTACGAGCAGTACTTC.

The chain combines TRBV5-4 with TRBJ2-5; D is tentatively TRBD1 or TRBD2 (6 bases each). With the DNA end fitting TRBJ2-7 better, the J assignment may be wrong. The CDR3 extends over 15 amino acids. Germline V gene data show CDR1 as SGHNT and CDR2 as YYREEE (reference sequence). This CDR3 is CASSLPGARSYEQYF. In nucleotides, the CDR3 is TGTGCCAGCAGCTTACCGGGGGCAAGGTCCTACGAGCAGTACTTC.

The chain couples TRBV7-9 to TRBJ1-1; 8 bases are a match to TRBD1. CDR1 and CDR2 from the germline V gene are SEHNR and FQNEAQ (reference sequence). The V and J ends lost 1 base and 4 bases, in that order; junction bases with no gene match: 5. The CDR3 sequence is 15 residues long. The CDR3 spells CASSLGPTGGTEAFF. The CDR3 bases are TGTGCCAGCAGCTTAGGGCCCACAGGGGGCACTGAAGCTTTCTTT.

The rearrangement uses TRBV30 and TRBJ2-1; TRBD2 matches at 9 bases. The ends lost 8 bases at V and 9 bases at J; junction bases unmatched: 8. The CDR3 runs 12 residues. Germline CDR1 GTSNPN, CDR2 SVGIG (reference sequence). The CDR3 region is CAGSGSRFEQFF. Written as DNA, the CDR3 is TGTGCCGGTAGCGGGAGTAGGTTTGAGCAGTTCTTC.